What follows are 16 T cell receptor beta chains derived from one specimen sequenced in a study of T cell repertoires in cytomegalovirus infection. Their antigens remain unidentified. TCRdb re-called the reads through MiXCR, storing one row per CDR3 protein. The sample records tens of thousands of distinct CDR3 sequences, roughly 32% being singletons. The specimen was PBMCs, sequenced either directly or after in vitro stimulation (not recorded which). These receptors were taken from a human donor in good health (CMV status not recorded). Some clones in this sample may be carry-over from other donors' samples.

This clonotype occurred a few times. The chain is built from TRBV6-2 or TRBV6-3 and TRBJ2-7, with 9 bases lining up with TRBD2. This CDR3 is built from 15 residues. The germline V gene encodes CDR1 MNHEY and CDR2 SVGEGT. Germline trimming cut 4 bases from V and 6 bases from J; bases unmatched to any gene: 10. The CDR3, as DNA: TGTGCCAGCAGTTTTACGGCTAGCGGGATTGGCGAGCAGTACTTC. As protein: CASSFTASGIGEQYF.

The chain carries TRBV5-1 and TRBJ2-3; 8 bases are shared with TRBD1. The germline V gene has CDR1 SGHRS and CDR2 YFSETQ. This CDR3 has 15 residues. The ends lost 3 bases at V and 3 bases at J; junction bases unmatched: 6. The DNA for the CDR3 is TGCGCCAGCAGCTATGGACAGGGAGGTACAGATACGCAGTATTTT. Its translation is CASSYGQGGTDTQYF.

The gene calls are TRBV7-6 and TRBJ2-1; D unclear. Germline values: CDR1 SGHVS, CDR2 FNYEAQ. This CDR3 has 13 residues. V was pared by 1 base and J by 4 bases, with 5 bases between. The CDR3 is CASSLDVYNEQFF. The CDR3 DNA follows: TGTGCCAGCAGCTTAGATGTATACAATGAGCAGTTCTTC.

This clonotype has at least ten counts. This chain uses TRBV2 with TRBJ2-1; D unclear. The V gene's germline CDR1 is SNHLY and CDR2 FYNNEI. CDR3 length: 14 amino acids. V lost 10 bases, J lost 2 bases, and 15 bases lay in between. The CDR3 loop reads CATLESRTYNEQFF. The CDR3 DNA is TGTGCCACCCTAGAGTCACGCACCTACAATGAGCAGTTCTTC.

This rearrangement joins TRBV19 to TRBJ2-1; 7 nucleotides match TRBD2. Trimming at V came to 4 bases and at J to 7 bases, leaving 1 base not matched to a gene. Looked up from germline, CDR1 is LNHDA and CDR2 is SQIVND (reference sequence). The CDR3 runs to 12 residues. This chain's CDR3 is CASSRGGNEQFF. The DNA for the CDR3 is TGTGCCAGTAGTAGGGGGGGGAATGAGCAGTTCTTC.

Many counts were recorded for this clonotype. The genes are TRBV7-2 and TRBJ2-1; TRBD2 agrees at 10 bases. J gave up 7 bases and V 5 bases, and 8 bases lay outside the gene matches. This CDR3 region has 15 residues. In germline, CDR1 is SGHTA, CDR2 FQGNSA. The CDR3 sequence: CASSPPSGRVNEQFF. The CDR3 nucleotides are TGTGCCAGCAGCCCCCCGAGCGGGAGGGTAAATGAGCAGTTCTTC.

This clonotype was counted many times. The V gene is TRBV7-2, the J gene TRBJ2-1; D ambiguous. Germline V gene data show CDR1 as SGHTA and CDR2 as FQGNSA. V lost 11 bases, J lost 6 bases, and 20 bases lay in between. The CDR3 totals 14 residues. CDR3: CAGKFQPSSNEQFF. The CDR3 region has the DNA TGTGCCGGGAAATTCCAGCCCTCCAGCAATGAGCAGTTCTTC.

This clonotype was seen a handful of times. The chain couples TRBV28 to TRBJ1-2; D is undetermined. CDR3 length equals 16 residues. In germline, CDR1 is MDHEN, CDR2 SYDVKM. V dropped 6 bases and J dropped 1 base, with 18 bases sitting between them. CDR3 in DNA: TGTGCCAGCAGCCCCTCCAGGCAGGACGGTAACTATGGCTACACCTTC. It codes for CASSPSRQDGNYGYTF.

This rearrangement joins TRBV10-3 to TRBJ2-3; no reliable D call. V gave up 0 bases and J gave up 5 bases, with 12 bases separating them. CDR3 length: 15 amino acids. Germline V gene sequence: CDR1 ENHRY, CDR2 SYGVKD. CDR3 DNA: TGTGCCATCAGTGAGTCGAGTAGCACGGGAGATACGCAGTATTTT. Its translation: CAISESSSTGDTQYF.

This clonotype was seen a few times. This sequence joins TRBV5-1 and TRBJ2-5; D gene unclear. The V and J ends lost 0 bases and 5 bases respectively, with 14 bases between them. CDR1 and CDR2 (germline): SGHRS, YFSETQ. CDR3 size: 15 residues. The CDR3: CASSLANPVWETQYF. The CDR3 DNA follows: TGCGCCAGCAGCTTGGCAAACCCCGTGTGGGAGACCCAGTACTTC.

The V gene is TRBV12-5, the J gene TRBJ2-7; unclear D gene. The V gene lost 4 bases and the J gene lost 6 bases, with 7 bases spanning the gap. This CDR3 has 11 residues. The germline gives CDR1 LGHNT, CDR2 FRNRAP. CDR3 sequence reads: CASGSEFEQYF. As DNA, the CDR3 is TGTGCTAGTGGTTCCGAGTTCGAGCAGTACTTC.

This sequence joins TRBV11-1 and TRBJ2-3, with TRBD2 matching 9 bases. This CDR3 comprises 15 residues. CDR1 is SGHAT and CDR2 is FQDESV in the germline V gene (reference sequence). V lost 8 bases to trimming and J lost 5 bases; unmatched junction nucleotides: 11. Here the CDR3 reads CASEFGGGAGDTQYF. In nucleotides, the CDR3 is TGTGCCAGCGAATTTGGCGGGGGGGCCGGAGATACGCAGTATTTT.

Only a few counts were recorded for this clonotype. DNA of the CDR3: TGTGCCAGTAGTATACGTCACAGCTACTATGGCTACACCTTC. This sequence encodes CASSIRHSYYGYTF. This chain links TRBV19 with TRBJ1-2, with D unclear. Trimming took 2 bases from V and 3 from J, leaving 10 bases between them. The CDR3 spans 14 residues. The germline CDR1 and CDR2 sequences are LNHDA and SQIVND (reference sequence).

The DNA of the CDR3 is TGTGCCAGCGGCACGCAGAGGGCTAACTATGGCTACACCTTC. Protein: CASGTQRANYGYTF. V is TRBV2 and J is TRBJ1-2; D gene uncertain. Germline CDR1 and CDR2: SNHLY and FYNNEI. Trimming pared 8 bases from V and 0 bases from J, leaving 13 bases between. This CDR3 spans 14 amino acids.

This clonotype was observed a handful of times. The rearrangement uses TRBV6-2 or TRBV6-3 and TRBJ2-1, with 9 positions matching TRBD2. This CDR3 is 12 amino acids long. Germline lookup yields CDR1 MNHEY and CDR2 SVGEGT. V shed 4 bases and J 8 bases; nucleotides not matched to a gene: 0. CDR3 protein: CASSWTSDEQFF. CDR3 coding DNA: TGTGCCAGCAGTTGGACTAGCGATGAGCAGTTCTTC.

The chain has TRBV11-2 and TRBJ2-2; D gene ambiguous. CDR1 is SGHAT and CDR2 is FQNNGV in the germline V gene. The CDR3 runs to 15 residues. Trimming stripped 2 bases from V and 1 base from J, with 8 bases between. The CDR3 reads CASSLRVGNTGELFF. CDR3 bases: TGTGCCAGCAGCTTACGAGTAGGGAACACCGGGGAGCTGTTTTTT.